This T cell receptor beta chain was documented in a study of shared clonotypes between healthy human individuals. In its sample, this clone was seen a few times. Unsorted PBMC replicate PCRs drew on around 270 ng DNA, representing some 32,000 T cell genomes. TCRdb's table, derived via immunoSEQ multiplex PCR, lists solely in-frame clones and lacks some. Of around 500,000 clones listed, approximately 81% are singletons. The CDR3 covers 15 residues. The germline V and J ends were trimmed by 2 bases and 0 bases, with 10 bases remaining between them. The germline CDR1 and CDR2 sequences are SGHNT and YYREEE (reference sequence). Each unsorted sample relied on 90 million or so PBMCs as its source of genomic DNA.

The sequenced material came from PBMCs. The chain is built from TRBV5-4 and TRBJ2-3; D not certain. This receptor was obtained from a woman aged 40 to 55 in good health. Some clones in this sample may be carry-over from other donors' samples. The CDR3 region is CASSFERVSTDTQYF. As DNA, the CDR3 is TGTGCCAGCAGCTTTGAGAGAGTTAGCACAGATACGCAGTATTTT.